The clone carrying this TCR beta chain came up a few times. Its cognate antigen is unknown. These data come from a study of post-analysis software for immune sequencing data. Study outcomes and limitations: Batch-mates among the samples co-clustered strongly by F measure. TRBV segments more frequent in patients than in controls numbered several and included TRBV5-6, TRBV5-1 and TRBV20-1.

Germline loops: CDR1 MDHEN, CDR2 SYDVKM. Trimming shortened V by 4 bases and J by 2 bases, and 9 bases separated the two germline ends. This CDR3 is built from 13 residues. TCR beta cDNA libraries had unique molecular identifiers. Researchers reported about 500,000 cDNA molecules coming from around 1 to 9.1 million T cells. TCRdb called the PCR reads again in MiXCR, with one record for every CDR3 protein. Of around 710,000 distinct CDR3 sequences listed, around 45% are singletons. The chain links TRBV28 to TRBJ2-7; D may be TRBD1 (5 bases). The receptor comes from a girl aged 10 to 17 with multiple sclerosis. The sequenced material came from blood. CDR3 sequence: CASSSDRTYEQYF. CDR3 nucleotides: TGTGCCAGCAGTTCAGACAGAACCTACGAGCAGTACTTC.